Below, 13 T cell receptor beta chains from the same sample are listed, as sequenced in a study of cytomegalovirus exposure and HLA in healthy donors. PCR employed 60 Vbeta and 13 Jbeta primers. The assay was immunoSEQ multiplex PCR, and TCRdb's table has in-frame clones only and misses some. The sample shows roughly 190,000 clones, roughly 77% of them seen only once. What was sequenced was PBMCs. The receptor source for this set is a man aged 35 to 55 in good health and CMV-seropositive.

The table lists this clone with a count of one. V gene TRBV5-1 combines with J gene TRBJ1-1; D gene ambiguous. From germline, CDR1 is SGHRS and CDR2 YFSETQ. V was pared by 0 bases and J by 0 bases, with 12 bases between. This CDR3 comprises 16 residues. As DNA, the CDR3 is TGCGCCAGCAGCTTGGCCTCCGGAGGCATGAACACTGAAGCTTTCTTT. As protein: CASSLASGGMNTEAFF. The variable domain in full, completed from reference TRBV5-1 and TRBJ1-1, reads KAGVTQTPRYLIKTRGQQVTLSCSPISGHRSVSWYQQTPGQGLQFLFEYFSETQRNKGNFPGRFSGRQFSNSRSEMNVSTLELGDSALYLCASSLASGGMNTEAFFGQGTRLTVV.

The J gene is TRBJ2-7, the V gene TRBV2; D may be TRBD2 (5 bases). CDR3 length equals 15 residues. The germline V and J ends were trimmed by 3 bases and 6 bases, with 18 bases remaining between them. Germline-derived CDR1 and CDR2 are SNHLY and FYNNEI. The CDR3 DNA reads TGTGCCAGCAGTGAGGAGGCTACTAGGATTGGCGAGCAGTACTTC. Amino acids: CASSEEATRIGEQYF.

The J gene is TRBJ2-7, the V gene TRBV30, with D possibly being TRBD2 (5 bases). In germline, CDR1 is GTSNPN, CDR2 SVGIG (reference sequence). The CDR3 runs to 13 residues. Trimming took off 4 bases at V and 2 bases at J, with 12 bases between the two ends. The CDR3 region is CAWKPSHAYEQYF. DNA of the CDR3: TGTGCCTGGAAGCCTAGCCATGCCTACGAGCAGTACTTC.

The chain carries TRBV5-4 and TRBJ1-1, with D possibly being TRBD1 (5 bases). The V gene's germline CDR1 is SGHNT and CDR2 YYREEE (reference sequence). CDR3 length: 14 amino acids. V was shortened by 0 bases and J by 4 bases, with 10 bases between the two germline ends. This CDR3 is CASSLAGHFTEAFF. In nucleotides, the CDR3 is TGTGCCAGCAGCTTGGCTGGACACTTCACTGAAGCTTTCTTT.

This clone turned up a few times. The chain couples TRBV2 to TRBJ2-3, with 7 nucleotides matching TRBD1. Germline CDR1 is SNHLY and CDR2 is FYNNEI. The CDR3 covers 15 residues. Trimming removed 4 bases from V and 4 bases from J; junction bases left unmatched: 8. CDR3 loop: CASSAQGESADTQYF. The CDR3 DNA is TGTGCCAGCAGTGCCCAGGGGGAGAGTGCAGATACGCAGTATTTT.

The chain recombines TRBV27 with TRBJ1-2; TRBD1 matches at 10 bases. CDR3 length: 16 amino acids. The germline CDR1 and CDR2 sequences are MNHEY and SMNVEV (reference sequence). V was pared by 8 bases and J by 3 bases, with 12 bases of the junction left unmatched. The chain's CDR3 is CASFMFRDRGHYGYTF. CDR3 nucleotide sequence: TGTGCCAGCTTTATGTTCCGGGACAGGGGACACTATGGCTACACCTTC.

The gene calls are TRBV10-3 and TRBJ2-1; perhaps TRBD2 as D (6 bases). Germline lookup yields CDR1 ENHRY and CDR2 SYGVKD. The CDR3 has 13 amino acids. V lost 4 bases, J lost 10 bases, and 14 bases lay in between. CDR3 amino acids: CAISGGWAGEQFF. CDR3 bases: TGTGCCATCAGTGGGGGATGGGCGGGGGAGCAGTTCTTC.

Here the CDR3 DNA reads TGTGCCAGTAGTATATCCGACGCCACGGGGGCTAATGAAAAACTGTTTTTT. It codes for CASSISDATGANEKLFF. V and J are TRBV19 and TRBJ1-4; perhaps TRBD1 as D (5 bases). There are 17 residues in the CDR3. V lost 2 bases, J lost 3 bases, and 16 bases lay in between. In germline, CDR1 is LNHDA, CDR2 SQIVND (reference sequence).

The genes are TRBV19 and TRBJ1-5; D is ambiguous. This CDR3 contains 14 residues. The germline CDR1 and CDR2 sequences are LNHDA and SQIVND (reference sequence). The germline V and J ends were trimmed by 3 bases and 1 base, with 7 bases remaining between them. The CDR3 DNA follows: TGTGCCAGTAGTATCGGGGAGAGCAATCAGCCCCAGCATTTT. Encoded protein: CASSIGESNQPQHF.

This chain's CDR3 is CASSQFEDTEAFF. CDR3 nucleotide sequence: TGTGCCAGCAGCCAATTTGAGGACACTGAAGCTTTCTTT. The gene calls are TRBV14 and TRBJ1-1; no reliable D call. Germline V CDR1 and CDR2: SGHDN, FVKESK. There are 13 residues in the CDR3. The V end was cut by 2 bases, the J end by 3 bases, with 7 bases between. Filled out from reference TRBV14 and TRBJ1-1, the complete variable domain reads EAGVTQFPSHSVIEKGQTVTLRCDPISGHDNLYWYRRVMGKEIKFLLHFVKESKQDESGMPNNRFLAERTGGTYSTLKVQPAELEDSGVYFCASSQFEDTEAFFGQGTRLTVV.

This rearrangement joins TRBV27 to TRBJ1-5, with 12 bases that match TRBD1. Germline-derived CDR1 and CDR2 are MNHEY and SMNVEV (reference sequence). V trimming: 5 bases; J trimming: 1 base; junction bases outside the gene matches: 9. CDR3 size: 18 residues. The CDR3 protein is CASSPGTGGQWSNQPQHF. The CDR3, as DNA: TGTGCCAGCAGTCCCGGGACAGGGGGCCAATGGAGCAATCAGCCCCAGCATTTT.

This clone was picked up a small number of times. The chain is built from TRBV6-6 and TRBJ1-5; 8 bases fit TRBD1. This CDR3 comprises 14 residues. The V segment lost 5 bases and the J segment 11 bases; nucleotides outside the gene matches: 11. Germline-derived CDR1 and CDR2 are MNHNY and SVGAGI (reference sequence). CDR3 residues: CASSNGQGPQAQHF. The DNA of the CDR3 is TGTGCCAGCAGTAATGGACAGGGACCGCAGGCCCAGCATTTT.

The rearrangement uses TRBV19 and TRBJ1-6; no clear D. Germline values: CDR1 LNHDA, CDR2 SQIVND (reference sequence). Trimming left V 9 bases short and J 4 bases short, with 22 bases between. The CDR3 spans 17 residues. The CDR3 nucleotides are TGTGCCAGGATACGCAACCCCAAAGCCCCATATAATTCACCCCTCCACTTT. This codes for CARIRNPKAPYNSPLHF.